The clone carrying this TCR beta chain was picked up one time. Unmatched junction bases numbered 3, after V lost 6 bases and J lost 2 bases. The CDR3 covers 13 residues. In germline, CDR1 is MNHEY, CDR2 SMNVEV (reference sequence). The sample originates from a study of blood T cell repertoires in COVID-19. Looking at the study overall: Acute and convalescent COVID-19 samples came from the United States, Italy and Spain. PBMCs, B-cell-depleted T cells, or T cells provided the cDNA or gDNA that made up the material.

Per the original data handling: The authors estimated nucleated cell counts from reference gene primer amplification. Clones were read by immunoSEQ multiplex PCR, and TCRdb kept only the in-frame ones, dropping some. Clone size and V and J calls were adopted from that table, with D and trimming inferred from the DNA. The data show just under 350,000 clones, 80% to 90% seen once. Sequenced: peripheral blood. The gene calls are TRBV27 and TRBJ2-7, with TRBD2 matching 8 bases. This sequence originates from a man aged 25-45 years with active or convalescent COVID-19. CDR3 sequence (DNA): TGTGCCAGCAGGGGTAGCGGGACCTACGAGCAGTACTTC. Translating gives CASRGSGTYEQYF.